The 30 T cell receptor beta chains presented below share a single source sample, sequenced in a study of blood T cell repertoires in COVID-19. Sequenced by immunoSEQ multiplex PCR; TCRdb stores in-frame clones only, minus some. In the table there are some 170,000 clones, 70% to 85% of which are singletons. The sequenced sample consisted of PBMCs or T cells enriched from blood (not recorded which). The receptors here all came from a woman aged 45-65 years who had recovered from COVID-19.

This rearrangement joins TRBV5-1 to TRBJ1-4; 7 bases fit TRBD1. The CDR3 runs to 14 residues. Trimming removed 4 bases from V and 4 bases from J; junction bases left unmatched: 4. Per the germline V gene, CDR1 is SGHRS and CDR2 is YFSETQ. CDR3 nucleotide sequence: TGCGCCAGCAGCAGGGACAGCTTTAATGAAAAACTGTTTTTT. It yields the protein CASSRDSFNEKLFF.

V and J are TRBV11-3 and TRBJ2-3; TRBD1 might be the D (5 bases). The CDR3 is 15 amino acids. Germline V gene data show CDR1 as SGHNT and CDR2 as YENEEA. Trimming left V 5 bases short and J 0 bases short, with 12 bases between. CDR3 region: CASSPGWSSTDTQYF. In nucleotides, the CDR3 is TGTGCCAGCAGCCCAGGGTGGTCTAGCACAGATACGCAGTATTTT.

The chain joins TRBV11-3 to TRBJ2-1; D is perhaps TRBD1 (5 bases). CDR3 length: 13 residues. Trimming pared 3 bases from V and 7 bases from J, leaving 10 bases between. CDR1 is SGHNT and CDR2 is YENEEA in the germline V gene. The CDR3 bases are TGTGCCAGCAGCTTTCCAGGGAATAATGAGCAGTTCTTC. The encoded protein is CASSFPGNNEQFF.

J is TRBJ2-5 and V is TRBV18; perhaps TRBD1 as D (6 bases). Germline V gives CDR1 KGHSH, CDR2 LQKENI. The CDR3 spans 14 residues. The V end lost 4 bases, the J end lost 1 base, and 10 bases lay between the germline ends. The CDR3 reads CASSLGHFQETQYF. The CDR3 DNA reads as TGTGCCAGCTCACTGGGACACTTCCAAGAGACCCAGTACTTC.

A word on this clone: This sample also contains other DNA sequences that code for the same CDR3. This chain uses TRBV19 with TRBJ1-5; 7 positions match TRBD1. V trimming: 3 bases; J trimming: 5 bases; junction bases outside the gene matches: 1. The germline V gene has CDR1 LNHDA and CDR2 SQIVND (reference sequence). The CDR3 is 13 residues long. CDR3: CASSIDRDQPQHF. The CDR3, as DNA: TGTGCCAGTAGTATCGACAGGGATCAGCCCCAGCATTTT.

CDR3 sequence reads: CASSLSGLPRVEQYF. The DNA for the CDR3 is TGTGCCAGCAGTTTATCCGGGCTCCCGAGGGTCGAGCAGTACTTC. The gene calls are TRBV27 and TRBJ2-7, with a possible D match to TRBD2 (5 bases). Germline-derived CDR1 and CDR2 are MNHEY and SMNVEV (reference sequence). V lost 0 bases, J lost 6 bases, and 15 bases lay in between. The CDR3 runs to 15 residues.

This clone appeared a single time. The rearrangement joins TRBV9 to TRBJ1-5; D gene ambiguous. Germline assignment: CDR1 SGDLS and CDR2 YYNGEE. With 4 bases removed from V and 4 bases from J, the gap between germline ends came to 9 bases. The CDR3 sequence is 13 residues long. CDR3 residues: CASSRAENQPQHF. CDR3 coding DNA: TGTGCCAGCAGCCGAGCCGAAAATCAGCCCCAGCATTTT.

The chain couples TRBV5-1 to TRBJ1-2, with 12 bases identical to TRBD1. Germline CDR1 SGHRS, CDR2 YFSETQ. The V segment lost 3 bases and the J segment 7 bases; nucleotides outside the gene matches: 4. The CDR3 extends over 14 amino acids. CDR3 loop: CASSSGQGAVGYTF. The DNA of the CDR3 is TGCGCCAGCAGCTCGGGACAGGGGGCCGTTGGCTACACCTTC. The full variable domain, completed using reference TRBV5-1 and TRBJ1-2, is KAGVTQTPRYLIKTRGQQVTLSCSPISGHRSVSWYQQTPGQGLQFLFEYFSETQRNKGNFPGRFSGRQFSNSRSEMNVSTLELGDSALYLCASSSGQGAVGYTFGSGTRLTVV.

CDR3 DNA: TGTGCCAGCAGGCCCGACAGGGACACTGAAGCTTTCTTT. It is translated as CASRPDRDTEAFF. The chain joins TRBV27 to TRBJ1-1; 7 nucleotides agree with TRBD1. The CDR3 loop spans 13 amino acids. V lost 6 bases and J lost 3; bases outside the gene matches: 4. Germline-derived CDR1 and CDR2 are MNHEY and SMNVEV (reference sequence).

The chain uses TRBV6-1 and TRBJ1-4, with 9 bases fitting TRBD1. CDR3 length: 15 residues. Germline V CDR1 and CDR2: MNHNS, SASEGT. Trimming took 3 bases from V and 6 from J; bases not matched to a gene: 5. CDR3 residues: CASSDLTGGHEKLFF. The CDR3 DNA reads TGTGCCAGCAGTGACCTGACAGGGGGTCATGAAAAACTGTTTTTT.

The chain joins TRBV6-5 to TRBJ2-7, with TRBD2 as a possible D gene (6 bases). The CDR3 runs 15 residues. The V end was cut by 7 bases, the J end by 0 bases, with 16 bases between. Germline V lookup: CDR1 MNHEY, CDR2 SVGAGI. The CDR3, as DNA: TGTGCCAGCACCAGGGACTCCTCTTCCTCCTACGAGCAGTACTTC. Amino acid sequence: CASTRDSSSSYEQYF.

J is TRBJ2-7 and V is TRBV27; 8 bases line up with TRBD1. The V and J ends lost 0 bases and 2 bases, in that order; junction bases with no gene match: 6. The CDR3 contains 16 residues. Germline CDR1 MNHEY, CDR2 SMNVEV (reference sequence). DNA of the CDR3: TGTGCCAGCAGTTTATCTCAGACAGGGGTGGCCTACGAGCAGTACTTC. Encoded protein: CASSLSQTGVAYEQYF.

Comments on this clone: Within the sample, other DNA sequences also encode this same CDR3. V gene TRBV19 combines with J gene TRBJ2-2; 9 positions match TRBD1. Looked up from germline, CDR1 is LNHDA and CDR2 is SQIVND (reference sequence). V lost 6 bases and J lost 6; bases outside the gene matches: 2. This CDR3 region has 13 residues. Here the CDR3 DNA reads TGTGCCAGTAGGGGACAGGGCCCCGGGGAGCTGTTTTTT. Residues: CASRGQGPGELFF.

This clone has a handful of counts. The CDR3 here is CASSIFSGELFF. DNA of the CDR3: TGTGCCAGTAGTATCTTTTCCGGGGAGCTGTTTTTT. The rearrangement links TRBV19 to TRBJ2-2; D unclear. This CDR3 region has 12 residues. Trimming cost V 3 bases and J 6 bases, with 5 bases left between them. Germline CDR1 reads LNHDA; CDR2 reads SQIVND (reference sequence).

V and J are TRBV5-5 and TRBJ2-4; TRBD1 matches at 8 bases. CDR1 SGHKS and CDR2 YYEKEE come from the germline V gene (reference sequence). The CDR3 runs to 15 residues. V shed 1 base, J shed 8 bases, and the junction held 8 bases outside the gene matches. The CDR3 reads CASSLYQGATDIQYF. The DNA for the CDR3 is TGTGCCAGCAGCTTGTACCAGGGGGCGACGGACATTCAGTACTTC. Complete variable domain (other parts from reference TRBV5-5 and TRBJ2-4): DAGVTQSPTHLIKTRGQQVTLRCSPISGHKSVSWYQQVLGQGPQFIFQYYEKEERGRGNFPDRFSARQFPNYSSELNVNALLLGDSALYLCASSLYQGATDIQYFGAGTRLSVL.

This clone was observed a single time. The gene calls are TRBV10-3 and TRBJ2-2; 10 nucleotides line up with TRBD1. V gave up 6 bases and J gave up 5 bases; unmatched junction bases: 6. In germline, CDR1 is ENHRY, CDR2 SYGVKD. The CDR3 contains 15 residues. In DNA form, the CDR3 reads TGTGCCATCAGAACCGGGACAGGGGATACCGGGGAGCTGTTTTTT. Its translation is CAIRTGTGDTGELFF.

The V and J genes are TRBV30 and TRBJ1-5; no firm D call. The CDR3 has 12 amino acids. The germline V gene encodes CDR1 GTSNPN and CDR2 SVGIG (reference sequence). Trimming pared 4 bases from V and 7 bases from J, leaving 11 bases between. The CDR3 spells CAWTQPGQPQHF. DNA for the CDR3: TGTGCCTGGACCCAGCCAGGCCAGCCCCAGCATTTT. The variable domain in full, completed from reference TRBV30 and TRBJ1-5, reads SQTIHQWPATLVQPVGSPLSLECTVEGTSNPNLYWYRQAAGRGLQLLFYSVGIGQISSEVPQNLSASRPQDRQFILSSKKLLLSDSGFYLCAWTQPGQPQHFGDGTRLSIL.

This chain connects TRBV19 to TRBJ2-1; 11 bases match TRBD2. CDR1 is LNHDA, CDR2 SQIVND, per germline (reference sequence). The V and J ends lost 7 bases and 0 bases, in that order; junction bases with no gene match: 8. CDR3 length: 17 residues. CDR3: CASTVTSGASSYNEQFF. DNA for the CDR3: TGTGCCAGTACGGTGACTAGCGGGGCGAGCTCCTACAATGAGCAGTTCTTC.

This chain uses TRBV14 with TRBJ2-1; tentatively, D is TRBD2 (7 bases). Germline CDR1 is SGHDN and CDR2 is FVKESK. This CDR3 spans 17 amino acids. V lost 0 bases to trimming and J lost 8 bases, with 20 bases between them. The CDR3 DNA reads TGTGCCAGCAGCCAAGATTTGCGGGGGCCAAGGTTTGATGAGCAGTTCTTC. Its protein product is CASSQDLRGPRFDEQFF. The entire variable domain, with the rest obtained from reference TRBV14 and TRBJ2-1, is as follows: EAGVTQFPSHSVIEKGQTVTLRCDPISGHDNLYWYRRVMGKEIKFLLHFVKESKQDESGMPNNRFLAERTGGTYSTLKVQPAELEDSGVYFCASSQDLRGPRFDEQFFGPGTRLTVL.

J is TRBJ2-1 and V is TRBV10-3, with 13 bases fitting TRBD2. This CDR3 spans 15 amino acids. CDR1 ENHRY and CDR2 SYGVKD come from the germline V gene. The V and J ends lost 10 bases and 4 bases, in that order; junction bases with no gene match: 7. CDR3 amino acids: CATLRTSGSYNEQFF. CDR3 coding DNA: TGTGCCACCCTAAGGACTAGCGGGAGTTACAATGAGCAGTTCTTC.

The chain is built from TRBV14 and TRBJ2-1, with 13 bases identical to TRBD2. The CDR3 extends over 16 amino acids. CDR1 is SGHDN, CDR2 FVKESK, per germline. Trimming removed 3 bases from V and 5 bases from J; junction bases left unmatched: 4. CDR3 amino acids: CASSQMGTSGNNEQFF. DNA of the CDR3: TGTGCCAGCAGCCAGATGGGGACTAGCGGGAACAATGAGCAGTTCTTC.

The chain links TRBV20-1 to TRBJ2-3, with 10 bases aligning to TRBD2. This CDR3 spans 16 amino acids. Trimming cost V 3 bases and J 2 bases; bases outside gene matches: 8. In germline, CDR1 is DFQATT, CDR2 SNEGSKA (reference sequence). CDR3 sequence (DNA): TGCAGTGCTAGTTTGCCCAGCGGGAGGGTCACAGATACGCAGTATTTT. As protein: CSASLPSGRVTDTQYF.

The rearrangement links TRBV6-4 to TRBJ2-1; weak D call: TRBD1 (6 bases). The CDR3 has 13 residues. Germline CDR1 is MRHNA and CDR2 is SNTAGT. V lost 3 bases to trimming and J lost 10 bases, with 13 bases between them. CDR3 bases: TGTGCCAGCAGTGAACCCTCTACAGGGGAGCAGTTCTTC. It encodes CASSEPSTGEQFF.

CDR3 sequence: CASSFGSGQGANEQFF. The DNA for the CDR3 is TGTGCCAGCAGCTTTGGGTCGGGACAGGGGGCGAATGAGCAGTTCTTC. The chain links TRBV7-9 to TRBJ2-1; 12 nucleotides match TRBD1. Per germline, CDR1 SEHNR and CDR2 FQNEAQ (reference sequence). CDR3 length equals 16 residues. V gave up 3 bases and J gave up 7 bases; unmatched junction bases: 7.

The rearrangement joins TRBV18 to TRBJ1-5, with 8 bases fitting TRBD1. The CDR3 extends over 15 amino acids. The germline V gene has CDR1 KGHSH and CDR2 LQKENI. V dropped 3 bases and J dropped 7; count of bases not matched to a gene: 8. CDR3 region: CASSPGQGALQPQHF. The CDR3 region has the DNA TGTGCCAGCTCACCTGGGCAGGGGGCATTACAGCCCCAGCATTTT.

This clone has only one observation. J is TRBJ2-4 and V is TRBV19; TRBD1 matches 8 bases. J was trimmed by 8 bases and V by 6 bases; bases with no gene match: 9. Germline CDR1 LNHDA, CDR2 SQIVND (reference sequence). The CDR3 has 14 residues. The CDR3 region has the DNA TGTGCCAGTAGCTCAGACAGGGGAGCACACATTCAGTACTTC. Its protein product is CASSSDRGAHIQYF.

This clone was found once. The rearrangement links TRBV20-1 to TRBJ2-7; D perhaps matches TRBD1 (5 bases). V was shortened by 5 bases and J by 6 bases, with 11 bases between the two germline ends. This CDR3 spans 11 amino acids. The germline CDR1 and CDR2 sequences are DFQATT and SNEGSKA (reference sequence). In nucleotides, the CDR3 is TGCAGTGCTCCTGAGGACACCGAGCAGTACTTC. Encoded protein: CSAPEDTEQYF.

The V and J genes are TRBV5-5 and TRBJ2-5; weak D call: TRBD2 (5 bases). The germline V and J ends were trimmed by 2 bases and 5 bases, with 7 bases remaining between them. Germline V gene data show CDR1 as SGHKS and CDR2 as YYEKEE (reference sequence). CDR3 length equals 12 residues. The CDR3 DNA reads TGTGCCAGCAGCTTTACGGGGGAGACCCAGTACTTC. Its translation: CASSFTGETQYF.

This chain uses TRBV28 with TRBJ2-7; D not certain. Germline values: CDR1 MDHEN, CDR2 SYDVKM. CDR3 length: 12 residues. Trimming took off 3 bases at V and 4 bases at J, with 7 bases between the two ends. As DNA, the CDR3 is TGTGCCAGCAGTTTTTCGAGGTACGAGCAGTACTTC. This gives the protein CASSFSRYEQYF.

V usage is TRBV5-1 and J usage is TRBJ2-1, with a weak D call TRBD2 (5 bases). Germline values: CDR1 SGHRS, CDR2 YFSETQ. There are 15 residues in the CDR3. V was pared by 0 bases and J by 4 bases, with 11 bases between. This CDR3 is CASSLESGKYNEQFF. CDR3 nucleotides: TGCGCCAGCAGCTTGGAGTCCGGGAAATACAATGAGCAGTTCTTC.